This TCR beta chain was recovered during a study of blood T cell repertoires in COVID-19. Germline V gene data show CDR1 as LNHDA and CDR2 as SQIVND (reference sequence). The V end lost 7 bases, the J end lost 2 bases, and 9 bases lay between the germline ends. The CDR3 length is 13 residues. This table comes from immunoSEQ multiplex PCR, and its TCRdb copy is limited to in-frame clones, with some not included. This sample has 200,000 to 250,000 clones, with around 83% found just once. The sequence derives from a human donor in a cohort sampled during active COVID-19. Sequenced input: peripheral blood. The chain uses TRBV19 and TRBJ1-5; D gene unclear. The CDR3 region is CASTARGNQPQHF. CDR3 DNA: TGTGCCAGTACCGCCCGGGGCAATCAGCCCCAGCATTTT.